This TCR beta chain was sequenced in a study of cytomegalovirus exposure and HLA in healthy donors. The PCR used 60 Vbeta and 13 Jbeta primers. The protocol was immunoSEQ multiplex PCR, while the TCRdb copy is restricted to in-frame clones and leaves out a portion. The data show 110,000 to 150,000 clones, about 80% seen once. Study-level findings and limits: CMV serostatus was the only immune exposure information that was available. Later analysis associated a missense DCLRE1C variant with TCR beta V- and J-gene trimming. Other equally common chains were less clonally expanded than HLA-associated TCR beta chains, a later analysis showed.

As regards this clone: Its specificity is unknown.

This sequence was found in a man younger than 45 in good health and CMV-seronegative. The sample consisted of PBMCs.

The CDR3 is CASSPGTGGSAYEQYF. CDR3 DNA sequence: TGTGCCAGCAGCCCCGGGACAGGGGGTTCCGCCTACGAGCAGTACTTC. The gene calls are TRBV5-4 and TRBJ2-7, with 11 positions matching TRBD1. Germline V CDR1 and CDR2: SGHNT, YYREEE (reference sequence). Trimming took 4 bases from V and 2 from J; bases not matched to a gene: 8. This CDR3 spans 16 amino acids.